The present TCR beta chain was sequenced within a study of OX40 agonist ivuxolimab in advanced cancers. Looking at the study overall: Ivuxolimab, an agonist antibody against OX40 (CD134), was given to patients. Patients assigned to dose escalation were diagnosed with hepatocellular carcinoma, melanoma, renal cell or head and neck cancer.

The CDR3 is 14 amino acids. The V end was cut by 3 bases, the J end by 8 bases, with 16 bases between. Germline V gives CDR1 ENHRY, CDR2 SYGVKD. Patients were ruled out by autoimmune disease history or systemic immunosuppression. Blood got drawn at baseline, again on cycle 4 day 1, and then on cycle 7 day 1. Clones were read by immunoSEQ multiplex PCR, and TCRdb kept only the in-frame ones, dropping some. The data hold around 98,000 clones, with around 88% observed a single time. This chain joins TRBV10-3 and TRBJ1-2, with unresolved D. This TCR came from an adult with an advanced solid tumor such as melanoma, head and neck, liver or kidney cancer. The specimen comprised CD4+ or CD8+ T cells sorted from blood, sampled in a trial of the OX40 agonist ivuxolimab. CDR3 sequence (DNA): TGTGCCATCAGTGAACAGATCGGGTTTGACGGCTACACCTTC. Amino acid sequence: CAISEQIGFDGYTF.